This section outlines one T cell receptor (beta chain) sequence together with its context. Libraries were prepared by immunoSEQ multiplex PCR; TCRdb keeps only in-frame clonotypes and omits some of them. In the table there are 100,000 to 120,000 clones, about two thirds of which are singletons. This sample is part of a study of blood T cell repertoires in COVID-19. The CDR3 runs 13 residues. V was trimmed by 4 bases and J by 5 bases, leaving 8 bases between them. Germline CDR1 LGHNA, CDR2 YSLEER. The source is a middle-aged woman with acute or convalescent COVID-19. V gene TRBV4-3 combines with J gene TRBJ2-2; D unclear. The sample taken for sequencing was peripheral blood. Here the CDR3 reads CASSRAQTGELFF. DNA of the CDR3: TGCGCCAGCAGCCGGGCCCAAACCGGGGAGCTGTTTTTT.